This is a list of T cell receptor beta chains from one sample in a study of blood T cell repertoires in COVID-19. Sequencing used immunoSEQ multiplex PCR; TCRdb keeps in-frame clones, though not all of them. The sample yields approximately 300,000 clones, 70% to 90% seen once. Sequencing used PBMCs or T cells enriched from blood (not recorded which). These receptors came from a woman younger than 45 who had recovered from COVID-19. Each CDR3 is given with its conserved first and last residue. Fields, in order: D gene, J gene, CDR3 length, V gene, clone size, CDR3 protein, CDR3 DNA. A D gene is named only where the DNA matches it firmly. Size is omitted from some rows. Given values are once, few, many or a class for expanded clones.

d_gene: TRBD2
j_gene: TRBJ2-5
len: 18
v_gene: TRBV27
abundance: -
CDR3aa: CASSLGTVLAGNQETQYF
CDR3nt: TGTGCCAGCAGTTTGGGGACCGTGCTAGCGGGAAATCAAGAGACCCAGTACTTC

d_gene: -
j_gene: TRBJ1-2
len: 12
v_gene: TRBV13
abundance: -
CDR3aa: CASSLGGDGYTF
CDR3nt: TGTGCCAGCAGCTTAGGAGGGGATGGCTACACCTTC

d_gene: TRBD2
j_gene: TRBJ2-1
len: 16
v_gene: TRBV10-3
abundance: -
CDR3aa: CAISGSSGGNYNEQFF
CDR3nt: TGTGCCATCAGCGGGTCTAGCGGGGGGAACTACAATGAGCAGTTCTTC

d_gene: TRBD1
j_gene: TRBJ1-1
len: 12
v_gene: TRBV9
abundance: -
CDR3aa: CASSATGPEAFF
CDR3nt: TGTGCCAGCAGCGCGACAGGGCCTGAAGCTTTCTTT

d_gene: TRBD1
j_gene: TRBJ1-1
len: 14
v_gene: TRBV27
abundance: -
CDR3aa: CASSFETGTSEAFF
CDR3nt: TGTGCCAGCAGTTTTGAGACAGGGACATCCGAAGCTTTCTTT

d_gene: TRBD2
j_gene: TRBJ2-7
len: 19
v_gene: TRBV5-4
abundance: -
CDR3aa: CASSPAGVAGGRGYSEQYF
CDR3nt: TGTGCCAGCAGCCCCGCCGGGGTAGCGGGAGGGCGAGGGTACTCCGAGCAGTACTTC

d_gene: TRBD2
j_gene: TRBJ2-3
len: 16
v_gene: TRBV5-4
abundance: once
CDR3aa: CASSFLRGGPSDTQYF
CDR3nt: TGTGCCAGCAGCTTTTTACGGGGGGGCCCCTCGGATACGCAGTATTTT

d_gene: TRBD1
j_gene: TRBJ2-4
len: 14
v_gene: TRBV2
abundance: -
CDR3aa: CASGEDRVQNIQYF
CDR3nt: TGTGCCAGCGGAGAGGACAGGGTGCAAAACATTCAGTACTTC

d_gene: -
j_gene: TRBJ2-5
len: 15
v_gene: TRBV9
abundance: -
CDR3aa: CASSVAPSGEETQYF
CDR3nt: TGTGCCAGCAGCGTAGCCCCCAGCGGCGAAGAGACCCAGTACTTC

d_gene: -
j_gene: TRBJ1-4
len: 16
v_gene: TRBV25-1
abundance: -
CDR3aa: CASSATYRAWNEKLFF
CDR3nt: TGTGCCAGCAGTGCGACCTACAGGGCTTGGAATGAAAAACTGTTTTTT

d_gene: TRBD1
j_gene: TRBJ2-7
len: 14
v_gene: TRBV5-6
abundance: -
CDR3aa: CASSYRDRTYEQYF
CDR3nt: TGTGCCAGCAGCTACCGGGACAGGACCTACGAGCAGTACTTC

d_gene: -
j_gene: TRBJ1-2
len: 13
v_gene: TRBV19
abundance: -
CDR3aa: CASTHSVPYGYTF
CDR3nt: TGTGCCAGTACCCACTCCGTTCCCTATGGCTACACCTTC

d_gene: -
j_gene: TRBJ2-7
len: 12
v_gene: TRBV20-1
abundance: -
CDR3aa: CSASPRVYEQYF
CDR3nt: TGCAGTGCTAGTCCCAGGGTCTACGAGCAGTACTTC

d_gene: TRBD2
j_gene: TRBJ2-4
len: 15
v_gene: TRBV7-2
abundance: -
CDR3aa: CASSLAGGGANIQYF
CDR3nt: TGTGCCAGCAGCTTAGCGGGCGGGGGGGCCAACATTCAGTACTTC

d_gene: -
j_gene: TRBJ1-2
len: 15
v_gene: TRBV18
abundance: -
CDR3aa: CASSPPNGRGYGYTF
CDR3nt: TGTGCCAGCTCACCACCGAATGGCAGGGGCTATGGCTACACCTTC

d_gene: -
j_gene: TRBJ2-2
len: 13
v_gene: TRBV12-5
abundance: -
CDR3aa: CASGSPRTGELFF
CDR3nt: TGTGCTAGTGGTTCCCCTCGGACCGGGGAGCTGTTTTTT

d_gene: -
j_gene: TRBJ2-7
len: 11
v_gene: TRBV3-1/TRBV3-2
abundance: -
CDR3aa: CATSLHYEQYF
CDR3nt: TGTGCCACCTCACTACACTACGAGCAGTACTTC

d_gene: TRBD2
j_gene: TRBJ2-2
len: 15
v_gene: TRBV11-2
abundance: -
CDR3aa: CASSFWAGESGELFF
CDR3nt: TGTGCCAGCAGCTTTTGGGCGGGAGAGTCCGGGGAGCTGTTTTTT

d_gene: TRBD1
j_gene: TRBJ2-7
len: 15
v_gene: TRBV2
abundance: -
CDR3aa: CASSEAGTGSYEQYF
CDR3nt: TGTGCCAGCAGTGAAGCCGGGACAGGGTCCTACGAGCAGTACTTC

d_gene: TRBD1
j_gene: TRBJ1-2
len: 13
v_gene: TRBV18
abundance: -
CDR3aa: CASSPERQGAYTF
CDR3nt: TGTGCCAGCTCACCAGAACGACAGGGGGCCTACACCTTC

d_gene: -
j_gene: TRBJ2-3
len: 11
v_gene: TRBV11-2
abundance: -
CDR3aa: CASSFGPRWSF
CDR3nt: TGTGCCAGCAGCTTTGGTCCCCGCTGGAGTTTT

d_gene: -
j_gene: TRBJ2-4
len: 17
v_gene: TRBV21-1
abundance: -
CDR3aa: CASSKKRRNRAKNIQYF
CDR3nt: TGTGCCAGCAGCAAAAAGAGAAGGAACAGAGCCAAAAACATTCAGTACTTC

d_gene: TRBD1
j_gene: TRBJ1-2
len: 15
v_gene: TRBV2
abundance: -
CDR3aa: CASIRGTGGVSGYTF
CDR3nt: TGTGCCAGCATCCGAGGGACAGGGGGTGTATCTGGCTACACCTTC

d_gene: TRBD1
j_gene: TRBJ1-1
len: 15
v_gene: TRBV10-3
abundance: -
CDR3aa: CAISERTGANTEAFF
CDR3nt: TGTGCCATCAGTGAACGGACAGGGGCGAACACTGAAGCTTTCTTT

d_gene: -
j_gene: TRBJ1-3
len: 17
v_gene: TRBV21-1
abundance: -
CDR3aa: CASRPLPGRGLGNTIYF
CDR3nt: TGTGCCAGCAGGCCCCTTCCGGGCAGGGGGCTTGGAAACACCATATATTTT